These T cell receptor beta chains were read from a single sample in a study of PD-1 blockade in classical Hodgkin lymphoma. The method was immunoSEQ multiplex PCR; TCRdb's version includes in-frame clones alone and lacks a portion of them. Among about 20,000 clones listed, 73% were seen once. The material sequenced was peripheral blood mononuclear cells (PBMCs), taken before the second cycle of nivolumab. These TCRs come from a human donor with classical Hodgkin lymphoma. CDR3s include the opening cysteine and the closing phenylalanine or tryptophan. The D gene is left open where the match is weak. Not every row has a clone size; where given, it reads once, few, many or a size class.

V gene: TRBV6-5; D gene: .; CDR3 length: 14; J gene: TRBJ2-2; clone size: once; CDR3 protein: CASRSGFNTGELFF; CDR3 DNA: TGTGCCAGCAGAAGCGGGTTCAACACCGGGGAGCTGTTTTTT
V gene: TRBV29-1; D gene: TRBD2; CDR3 length: 11; J gene: TRBJ2-7; clone size: .; CDR3 protein: CSVGGRYEQYF; CDR3 DNA: TGCAGCGTTGGCGGGAGGTACGAGCAGTACTTC
V gene: TRBV7-8; D gene: TRBD1; CDR3 length: 15; J gene: TRBJ2-2; clone size: .; CDR3 protein: CASRPKTGTTGELFF; CDR3 DNA: TGTGCCAGCAGGCCAAAGACAGGGACCACCGGGGAGCTGTTTTTT
V gene: TRBV5-6; D gene: .; CDR3 length: 17; J gene: TRBJ2-6; clone size: .; CDR3 protein: CASSSNDASSGANVLTF; CDR3 DNA: TGTGCCAGCAGCTCTAATGACGCTAGCTCTGGGGCCAACGTCCTGACTTTC
V gene: TRBV7-8; D gene: TRBD2; CDR3 length: 14; J gene: TRBJ2-7; clone size: .; CDR3 protein: CASSYSGRNDEQYF; CDR3 DNA: TGTGCCAGCAGCTACAGCGGGAGGAATGACGAGCAGTACTTC
V gene: TRBV28; D gene: .; CDR3 length: 14; J gene: TRBJ2-1; clone size: .; CDR3 protein: CASSLWDSYNEQFF; CDR3 DNA: TGTGCCAGCAGTTTATGGGACTCCTACAATGAGCAGTTCTTC
V gene: TRBV10-3; D gene: .; CDR3 length: 14; J gene: TRBJ2-7; clone size: .; CDR3 protein: CAISESAGRSEQYF; CDR3 DNA: TGTGCCATCAGTGAGTCTGCAGGGAGAAGCGAGCAGTACTTC
V gene: TRBV5-5; D gene: .; CDR3 length: 14; J gene: TRBJ2-3; clone size: .; CDR3 protein: CASSQGTSTDTQYF; CDR3 DNA: TGTGCCAGCAGCCAGGGGACGTCCACAGATACGCAGTATTTT
V gene: TRBV7-2; D gene: .; CDR3 length: 14; J gene: TRBJ1-1; clone size: .; CDR3 protein: CASSLQWVGTEAFF; CDR3 DNA: TGTGCCAGCAGCTTACAGTGGGTGGGCACTGAAGCTTTCTTT
V gene: TRBV6-1; D gene: .; CDR3 length: 14; J gene: TRBJ1-2; clone size: .; CDR3 protein: CASSYSGVAYGYTF; CDR3 DNA: TGTGCCAGCAGTTATTCAGGGGTCGCCTATGGCTACACCTTC
V gene: TRBV11-2; D gene: .; CDR3 length: 19; J gene: TRBJ2-1; clone size: .; CDR3 protein: CASSPLPPTSQATYNEQFF; CDR3 DNA: TGTGCCAGCAGCCCCCTGCCCCCTACTAGTCAGGCTACCTACAATGAGCAGTTCTTC
V gene: TRBV19; D gene: TRBD1; CDR3 length: 16; J gene: TRBJ1-1; clone size: .; CDR3 protein: CASSMGRGGLNTEAFF; CDR3 DNA: TGTGCCAGTAGTATGGGCAGGGGGGGGTTGAACACTGAAGCTTTCTTT
V gene: TRBV6-1; D gene: .; CDR3 length: 14; J gene: TRBJ1-5; clone size: .; CDR3 protein: CASSGLTSDQPQHF; CDR3 DNA: TGTGCCAGCAGTGGATTGACATCGGATCAGCCCCAGCATTTT
V gene: TRBV6-5; D gene: .; CDR3 length: 14; J gene: TRBJ2-3; clone size: .; CDR3 protein: CASSRAGDPDTQYF; CDR3 DNA: TGTGCCAGCTCGAGGGCAGGTGACCCAGATACGCAGTATTTT
V gene: TRBV27; D gene: .; CDR3 length: 16; J gene: TRBJ2-7; clone size: few; CDR3 protein: CASKPPGTKTSYEQYF; CDR3 DNA: TGTGCCAGCAAACCCCCCGGGACAAAGACCTCCTACGAGCAGTACTTC
V gene: TRBV30; D gene: .; CDR3 length: 12; J gene: TRBJ2-5; clone size: .; CDR3 protein: CAWSWGGETQYF; CDR3 DNA: TGTGCCTGGAGCTGGGGTGGGGAGACCCAGTACTTC
V gene: TRBV18; D gene: TRBD2; CDR3 length: 14; J gene: TRBJ2-5; clone size: .; CDR3 protein: CASSPPRTSQTQYF; CDR3 DNA: TGTGCCAGCTCACCCCCACGGACTAGCCAGACCCAGTACTTC
V gene: TRBV7-2; D gene: TRBD1; CDR3 length: 13; J gene: TRBJ2-7; clone size: once; CDR3 protein: CASSFKTGFEQYF; CDR3 DNA: TGTGCCAGCAGCTTTAAGACAGGGTTCGAGCAGTACTTC
V gene: TRBV27; D gene: .; CDR3 length: 13; J gene: TRBJ2-5; clone size: .; CDR3 protein: CASSFTIRETQYF; CDR3 DNA: TGTGCCAGCAGTTTTACCATAAGGGAGACCCAGTACTTC
V gene: TRBV5-4; D gene: .; CDR3 length: 16; J gene: TRBJ1-4; clone size: .; CDR3 protein: CASSQEHGMSNEKLFF; CDR3 DNA: TGTGCCAGCAGCCAAGAGCACGGCATGTCCAATGAAAAACTGTTTTTT
V gene: TRBV15; D gene: .; CDR3 length: 14; J gene: TRBJ1-3; clone size: few; CDR3 protein: CATSRAGFGNTIYF; CDR3 DNA: TGTGCCACCAGCAGAGCGGGATTTGGAAACACCATATATTTT
V gene: TRBV7-7; D gene: .; CDR3 length: 14; J gene: TRBJ2-3; clone size: .; CDR3 protein: CASSLDVGTDTQYF; CDR3 DNA: TGTGCTAGCAGCTTAGATGTGGGCACAGATACGCAGTATTTT
V gene: TRBV10-3; D gene: .; CDR3 length: 13; J gene: TRBJ2-2; clone size: once; CDR3 protein: CAISESETGELFF; CDR3 DNA: TGTGCCATCAGTGAGTCAGAAACCGGGGAGCTGTTTTTT
V gene: TRBV25-1; D gene: .; CDR3 length: 11; J gene: TRBJ2-7; clone size: .; CDR3 protein: CASSEQYEQYF; CDR3 DNA: TGTGCCAGCAGTGAACAATACGAGCAGTACTTC
V gene: TRBV19; D gene: .; CDR3 length: 13; J gene: TRBJ2-3; clone size: once; CDR3 protein: CASRDRGTDTQYF; CDR3 DNA: TGTGCCAGCCGGGACCGAGGGACAGATACGCAGTATTTT
V gene: TRBV4-1; D gene: .; CDR3 length: 15; J gene: TRBJ2-7; clone size: .; CDR3 protein: CASSQERPPAYEQYF; CDR3 DNA: TGCGCCAGCAGCCAAGAAAGGCCACCGGCCTACGAGCAGTACTTC
V gene: TRBV27; D gene: .; CDR3 length: 14; J gene: TRBJ1-2; clone size: .; CDR3 protein: CASSPTGSYSGYTF; CDR3 DNA: TGTGCCAGCAGTCCCACAGGGTCCTATTCTGGCTACACCTTC
V gene: TRBV6-5; D gene: TRBD1; CDR3 length: 14; J gene: TRBJ2-2; clone size: .; CDR3 protein: CASSWTGGGGELFF; CDR3 DNA: TGTGCCAGCAGTTGGACAGGGGGCGGCGGGGAGCTGTTTTTT
V gene: TRBV12-5; D gene: .; CDR3 length: 14; J gene: TRBJ2-5; clone size: .; CDR3 protein: CASVTTGGVETQYF; CDR3 DNA: TGTGCTAGTGTCACAACAGGGGGGGTAGAGACCCAGTACTTC
V gene: TRBV19; D gene: .; CDR3 length: 14; J gene: TRBJ2-5; clone size: .; CDR3 protein: CASSIGRGQETQYF; CDR3 DNA: TGTGCCAGTAGTATCGGGCGGGGTCAAGAGACCCAGTACTTC
V gene: TRBV4-2; D gene: .; CDR3 length: 16; J gene: TRBJ2-1; clone size: .; CDR3 protein: CASSEDVLLGFNEQFF; CDR3 DNA: TGTGCCAGCAGCGAGGACGTCCTCCTTGGGTTTAATGAGCAGTTCTTC
V gene: TRBV29-1; D gene: TRBD2; CDR3 length: 13; J gene: TRBJ2-7; clone size: few; CDR3 protein: CSVPGTNSYEQYF; CDR3 DNA: TGCAGCGTTCCCGGGACTAACTCCTACGAGCAGTACTTC
V gene: TRBV9; D gene: .; CDR3 length: 15; J gene: TRBJ2-1; clone size: .; CDR3 protein: CASSGGQGSYNEQFF; CDR3 DNA: TGTGCCAGCAGCGGTGGCCAGGGATCCTACAATGAGCAGTTCTTC
V gene: TRBV5-4; D gene: .; CDR3 length: 15; J gene: TRBJ2-6; clone size: .; CDR3 protein: CASSLPGWGANVLTF; CDR3 DNA: TGTGCCAGCAGCTTGCCGGGGTGGGGGGCCAACGTCCTGACTTTC
V gene: TRBV27; D gene: TRBD1; CDR3 length: 14; J gene: TRBJ2-7; clone size: .; CDR3 protein: CASSGSGTGNEQYF; CDR3 DNA: TGTGCCAGCAGTGGATCCGGGACAGGGAATGAGCAGTACTTC
V gene: TRBV29-1; D gene: .; CDR3 length: 12; J gene: TRBJ1-3; clone size: few; CDR3 protein: CSVVYSGNTIYF; CDR3 DNA: TGCAGCGTTGTGTATTCTGGAAACACCATATATTTT
V gene: TRBV2; D gene: TRBD1; CDR3 length: 13; J gene: TRBJ1-1; clone size: .; CDR3 protein: CASSGQGNTEAFF; CDR3 DNA: TGTGCCAGCAGTGGACAGGGAAACACTGAAGCTTTCTTT
V gene: TRBV7-2; D gene: .; CDR3 length: 15; J gene: TRBJ1-1; clone size: .; CDR3 protein: CASSFLGLMNTEAFF; CDR3 DNA: TGTGCCAGCAGCTTCCTTGGTCTCATGAACACTGAAGCTTTCTTT
V gene: TRBV5-5; D gene: .; CDR3 length: 15; J gene: TRBJ2-1; clone size: .; CDR3 protein: CASSWDLRSYNEQFF; CDR3 DNA: TGTGCCAGCAGCTGGGACTTACGCTCCTACAATGAGCAGTTCTTC
V gene: TRBV4-1; D gene: .; CDR3 length: 16; J gene: TRBJ1-5; clone size: few; CDR3 protein: CASSQVSGEGNQPQHF; CDR3 DNA: TGCGCCAGCAGCCAAGTCTCGGGGGAGGGCAATCAGCCCCAGCATTTT
V gene: TRBV6-1; D gene: .; CDR3 length: 13; J gene: TRBJ1-1; clone size: .; CDR3 protein: CASSSGQNTEAFF; CDR3 DNA: TGTGCCAGCAGTTCGGGACAGAACACTGAAGCTTTCTTT
V gene: TRBV18; D gene: .; CDR3 length: 15; J gene: TRBJ2-2; clone size: large; CDR3 protein: CASSLADDGTGELFF; CDR3 DNA: TGTGCCAGCTCACTAGCGGACGATGGCACCGGGGAGCTGTTTTTT
V gene: TRBV19; D gene: TRBD1; CDR3 length: 16; J gene: TRBJ2-2; clone size: .; CDR3 protein: CASNKRQGIGTGELFF; CDR3 DNA: TGTGCCAGTAATAAGAGACAGGGTATTGGCACCGGGGAGCTGTTTTTT
V gene: TRBV11-2; D gene: TRBD1; CDR3 length: 14; J gene: TRBJ2-5; clone size: .; CDR3 protein: CASSRRQGAETQYF; CDR3 DNA: TGTGCCAGCAGCCGGCGACAGGGGGCCGAGACCCAGTACTTC
V gene: TRBV28; D gene: .; CDR3 length: 13; J gene: TRBJ2-5; clone size: .; CDR3 protein: CASSLNGQETQYF; CDR3 DNA: TGTGCCAGCAGTTTGAATGGTCAAGAGACCCAGTACTTC
V gene: TRBV6-6; D gene: TRBD1; CDR3 length: 16; J gene: TRBJ2-2; clone size: .; CDR3 protein: CASSPGTGGMNGELFF; CDR3 DNA: TGTGCCAGCAGTCCCGGGACAGGGGGCATGAACGGGGAGCTGTTTTTT
V gene: TRBV6-5; D gene: .; CDR3 length: 15; J gene: TRBJ1-4; clone size: few; CDR3 protein: CASSYTPGRGEKLFF; CDR3 DNA: TGTGCCAGCAGTTACACGCCAGGAAGGGGTGAAAAACTGTTTTTT
V gene: TRBV5-5; D gene: TRBD2; CDR3 length: 15; J gene: TRBJ2-1; clone size: .; CDR3 protein: CASSIGLDLYNEQFF; CDR3 DNA: TGTGCCAGCAGCATTGGACTAGATCTCTACAATGAGCAGTTCTTC
V gene: TRBV29-1; D gene: TRBD2; CDR3 length: 14; J gene: TRBJ2-3; clone size: .; CDR3 protein: CSVAGLAGADTQYF; CDR3 DNA: TGCAGCGTGGCTGGACTAGCGGGAGCAGATACGCAGTATTTT
V gene: TRBV6-5; D gene: .; CDR3 length: 13; J gene: TRBJ1-5; clone size: few; CDR3 protein: CASRGSLNQPQHF; CDR3 DNA: TGTGCCAGCAGGGGGTCTCTCAATCAGCCCCAGCATTTT
V gene: TRBV10-3; D gene: TRBD2; CDR3 length: 15; J gene: TRBJ2-1; clone size: .; CDR3 protein: CAISELAGASDEQFF; CDR3 DNA: TGTGCCATCAGTGAGTTGGCGGGAGCGTCGGATGAGCAGTTCTTC
V gene: TRBV28; D gene: TRBD1; CDR3 length: 15; J gene: TRBJ2-7; clone size: .; CDR3 protein: CASSTQMDRGWEQYF; CDR3 DNA: TGTGCCAGCAGTACCCAGATGGACAGGGGATGGGAGCAGTACTTC
V gene: TRBV5-1; D gene: .; CDR3 length: 14; J gene: TRBJ1-2; clone size: .; CDR3 protein: CASRQEVFKDGYTF; CDR3 DNA: TGCGCCAGCAGACAGGAGGTGTTTAAAGATGGCTACACCTTC